This T cell receptor beta chain is drawn from a study of control samples from healthy donors and cancer patients. This CDR3 is built from 16 residues. Per germline, CDR1 MNHEY and CDR2 SMNVEV (reference sequence). With V trimmed by 2 bases and J by 5 bases, 10 bases remained unmatched. The protocol was immunoSEQ multiplex PCR, while the TCRdb copy is restricted to in-frame clones and leaves out a portion. The table records around 180,000 clones, about 90% of them present only once. This sequence was found in a woman between 35 and 50 years old in good health. The rearrangement uses TRBV27 and TRBJ2-5; 8 bases map to TRBD2. The sequenced sample was blood. The CDR3 loop is CASSLTGGFLPETQYF. DNA of the CDR3: TGTGCCAGCAGTTTAACGGGGGGGTTTCTGCCGGAGACCCAGTACTTC.